The 16 T cell receptor beta chains in this list originate from one sample, sequenced in a study of T cell repertoires in cytomegalovirus infection. TCRdb re-called the reads with MiXCR, one entry per CDR3 protein. In the table there are 700,000 to 900,000 distinct CDR3 sequences, roughly 29% of which are singletons. These receptors have no known antigen. This material consisted of cultured CD8+ T cells from PBMCs, taken from culture after CMV antigen stimulation. The receptors were gathered from a human donor in good health (CMV status not recorded). Some clones in this sample may be carry-over from other donors' samples.

The sample holds many counts of this clonotype. This sequence joins TRBV12-3 or TRBV12-4 and TRBJ2-5; TRBD1 agrees at 7 bases. The junction had 5 bases not matched to a gene; V was cut back by 6 bases and J by 4 bases. CDR3 size: 13 residues. CDR3 bases: TGTGCCAGCAGCCCACAGGGGAGAGAGACCCAGTACTTC. The encoded protein is CASSPQGRETQYF.

This clonotype was detected only once. The CDR3 DNA is TGTGCCATCAGGCCTCCGGGACAGGGGTACGAGCAGTACTTC. It encodes CAIRPPGQGYEQYF. V and J are TRBV10-3 and TRBJ2-7, with 10 positions matching TRBD1. Looked up from germline, CDR1 is ENHRY and CDR2 is SYGVKD. J gave up 4 bases and V 6 bases, and 6 bases lay outside the gene matches. The CDR3 extends over 14 amino acids.

J is TRBJ1-6 and V is TRBV27; no clear D. The CDR3 is 14 residues long. The germline V and J ends were trimmed by 4 bases and 8 bases, with 12 bases remaining between them. CDR1 is MNHEY, CDR2 SMNVEV, per germline (reference sequence). CDR3 amino acids: CASSSLLGYSPLHF. As DNA, the CDR3 is TGTGCCAGCAGTTCCCTGCTGGGGTATTCACCCCTCCACTTT.

This clonotype has at least ten counts. The chain combines TRBV7-9 with TRBJ2-1; D call uncertain. Germline V gene data show CDR1 as SEHNR and CDR2 as FQNEAQ (reference sequence). V lost 3 bases to trimming and J lost 7 bases, with 10 bases between them. The CDR3 is 13 amino acids. The CDR3 DNA sequence: TGTGCCAGCAGCTTTGGCAGGTGGAATGAGCAGTTCTTC. This codes for CASSFGRWNEQFF.

This chain links TRBV28 with TRBJ1-2, with 7 bases lining up with TRBD1. CDR1 MDHEN and CDR2 SYDVKM come from the germline V gene. The CDR3 is 15 residues long. V was pared by 4 bases and J by 7 bases, with 12 bases of the junction left unmatched. CDR3: CASSSLGDSYLGYTF. The CDR3 coding sequence is TGTGCCAGCAGTTCCCTGGGGGACAGCTACCTTGGCTACACCTTC.

The chain joins TRBV6-2 or TRBV6-3 to TRBJ1-1, with D unclear. V was cut by 1 base and J by 11 bases, with 8 bases left in between. Germline-derived CDR1 and CDR2 are MNHEY and SVGEGT. There are 11 residues in the CDR3. The CDR3 loop is CASSYYLGAFF. The DNA for the CDR3 is TGTGCCAGCAGTTACTACCTCGGGGCTTTCTTT.

With regard to this clonotype: A much larger clone sits a single nucleotide away, making a read error possible. The rearrangement links TRBV6-1 to TRBJ2-7; possible D gene TRBD1, 5 bases. Trimming removed 3 bases from V and 1 base from J, with 13 bases in between. Germline-derived CDR1 and CDR2 are MNHNS and SASEGT. The CDR3 runs 15 residues. The chain's CDR3 is CASSDHSRQSYEQYF. CDR3 bases: TGTGCCAGCAGTGACCACTCCCGACAGTCCTACGAGCAGTACTTC.

This clonotype was counted ten times or more. J is TRBJ1-1 and V is TRBV27, with D possibly TRBD1 on 6 matching bases. Between the trimmed V and J ends, which lost 2 bases and 1 base, there was a span of 14 bases. Germline V gene sequence: CDR1 MNHEY, CDR2 SMNVEV (reference sequence). This CDR3 region has 16 residues. Here the CDR3 DNA reads TGTGCCAGCAGTTTACTATTCAGGGGTCCGAACACTGAAGCTTTCTTT. It yields the protein CASSLLFRGPNTEAFF.

The chain joins TRBV7-9 to TRBJ2-1; D is possibly TRBD1 or TRBD2 (5 bases each). Germline values: CDR1 SEHNR, CDR2 FQNEAQ (reference sequence). V gave up 4 bases and J gave up 6 bases, with 16 bases separating them. The CDR3 contains 15 residues. CDR3 coding DNA: TGTGCCAGCAGCTCCCAAGGGGTAGCGCCCAATGAGCAGTTCTTC. It yields the protein CASSSQGVAPNEQFF.

This clonotype was observed a handful of times. V usage is TRBV27 and J usage is TRBJ2-5, with no clear D. V lost 2 bases and J 7 bases, leaving 14 bases between the germline ends. Germline V gene data show CDR1 as MNHEY and CDR2 as SMNVEV (reference sequence). The CDR3 spans 14 residues. This CDR3 reads CASSLRALAGTQYF. CDR3 DNA: TGTGCCAGCAGTTTAAGGGCCCTCGCAGGGACCCAGTACTTC.

The CDR3 loop reads CASSRDKRGRRNEQFF. In nucleotides, the CDR3 is TGTGCCAGCAGCCGAGATAAGCGGGGGCGCCGCAATGAGCAGTTCTTC. J is TRBJ2-1 and V is TRBV3-1; 8 bases match TRBD2. This CDR3 has 16 residues. V gave up 4 bases and J gave up 6 bases; unmatched junction bases: 11. Germline assignment: CDR1 LGHDT and CDR2 YNNKEL (reference sequence).

The CDR3 is CSLGQNNEQFF. The CDR3 nucleotides read TGCAGCCTCGGACAGAACAATGAGCAGTTCTTC. V is TRBV29-1 and J is TRBJ2-1, with a weak D call TRBD1 (6 bases). The CDR3 spans 11 residues. V lost 8 bases to trimming and J lost 5 bases, with 10 bases between them. Germline values: CDR1 SQVTM, CDR2 ANQGSEA.

This clonotype was seen a single time. The J gene is TRBJ1-5, the V gene TRBV11-3; D is perhaps TRBD1 (5 bases). V lost 5 bases and J 4 bases, leaving 18 bases between the germline ends. The length of the CDR3 is 16 residues. Per germline, CDR1 SGHNT and CDR2 YENEEA. CDR3 sequence (DNA): TGTGCCAGCAGCCTAAGTTGGAGGGGTTGTAATCAGCCCCAGCATTTT. The encoded protein is CASSLSWRGCNQPQHF.

The sample holds a few counts of this clonotype. The chain is built from TRBV10-3 and TRBJ1-2, with TRBD1 identical over 7 bases. After removal of 7 bases from V and 8 bases from J, the junction contained 7 bases not matched to a gene. The CDR3 has 12 amino acids. Germline lookup yields CDR1 ENHRY and CDR2 SYGVKD. The CDR3 loop is CAINLGDSGYTF. CDR3 coding DNA: TGTGCCATCAATCTTGGGGACAGCGGCTACACCTTC.

This clonotype was observed many times. This chain connects TRBV7-9 to TRBJ1-2; D is unclear. This CDR3 spans 15 amino acids. V dropped 3 bases and J dropped 4 bases, with 15 bases sitting between them. CDR1 SEHNR and CDR2 FQNEAQ come from the germline V gene (reference sequence). The CDR3: CASSFYEQPTYGYTF. In nucleotides, the CDR3 is TGTGCCAGCAGCTTCTACGAACAGCCGACCTATGGCTACACCTTC. The full variable domain, with the rest looked up from reference TRBV7-9 and TRBJ1-2, is DTGVSQNPRHKITKRGQNVTFRCDPISEHNRLYWYRQTLGQGPEFLTYFQNEAQLEKSRLLSDRFSAERPKGSFSTLEIQRTEQGDSAMYLCASSFYEQPTYGYTFGSGTRLTVV.

This CDR3 reads CASGEQGVTYEQYV. CDR3 DNA sequence: TGCGCCAGCGGGGAACAGGGGGTTACCTACGAGCAGTACGTC. The chain links TRBV4-1 to TRBJ2-7, with TRBD1 identical over 8 bases. Germline-derived CDR1 and CDR2 are MGHRA and YSYEKL. The CDR3 has 14 amino acids. The V segment lost 8 bases and the J segment 2 bases; nucleotides outside the gene matches: 8.